This entry features one T cell receptor beta chain sequence. The antigen is not known. The RNA, about 0.45 to 1 ug, was put through reverse transcription using random hexamers. Each CDR3 protein is one row after TCRdb ran MiXCR on the immunoSEQ multiplex PCR reads. The sample shows around 150,000 distinct CDR3 sequences, 95% of them seen only once. The T cells that were sequenced for TCR beta were CD8+ and CD4+ cells from blood. Patients having Susac syndrome satisfied recently defined diagnostic criteria for definite or probable disease. CDR3 size: 13 residues. Trimming cost V 0 bases and J 13 bases, with 13 bases left between them. CDR1 SGHDN and CDR2 FVKESK come from the germline V gene. This record comes from a study of CD8 T cells in Susac syndrome. Study at large: Among the Susac syndrome patients who underwent sequencing, roughly 6 had clinically active disease, while 8 or 9 of them were in remission.

Findings and limits, study-wide: As acknowledged by the study, its TCR sequencing and HLA analysis included a relatively small number of individuals.

The chain uses TRBV14 and TRBJ2-1; D assignment may be TRBD1 or TRBD2 (6 bases each). The sample consisted of CD4+ T cells from PBMCs. The sequence was collected from a human donor with Susac syndrome. The CDR3 here is CASSQDRGQGQFF. The CDR3 nucleotides are TGTGCCAGCAGCCAAGATCGGGGGCAGGGCCAGTTCTTC.